The T cell receptor (beta chain) under discussion was sequenced for a study of cytomegalovirus exposure and HLA in healthy donors. Findings of the study overall: Cytomegalovirus status was reportedly diagnosed by the classifier with high sensitivity and specificity. TCR sequences were mostly rare, though some public TCRs occurred in many donors. The authors later linked a missense DCLRE1C variant to TCR beta V- and J-gene trimming. Overall, around 150 TCR beta chains were annotated as cytomegalovirus-associated.

Primers included in the PCR were 60 Vbeta and 13 Jbeta primers. Measured with immunoSEQ multiplex PCR; TCRdb has only the in-frame clones, and not every one. The sample lists 150,000 to 200,000 clones, around 80% seen once, with 3.1% in the top ten. This CDR3 is 15 amino acids long. CDR1 is GTSNPN and CDR2 is SVGIG in the germline V gene (reference sequence). Trimming took off 1 base at V and 3 bases at J, with 15 bases between the two ends. About this clone: Its matching antigen is unknown.

The chain uses TRBV30 and TRBJ1-2; weak D call: TRBD1 (5 bases). The sequence derives from a woman in her forties or fifties in good health and CMV-seropositive. Sample: PBMCs. CDR3 nucleotide sequence: TGTGCCTGGAGTGCCACTACCCGGGGGGACTATGGCTACACCTTC. Protein: CAWSATTRGDYGYTF.